Below, one T cell receptor (beta chain) is given with its context. Its antigen is not identified. The record originates from a study of response to subunit inactivated influenza vaccine. MiXCR, applied by TCRdb to the RT-PCR reads, yields one record per CDR3 protein. The table shows hundreds of thousands of distinct CDR3 sequences, with 18% occurring only once. CDR1 and CDR2 (germline): DFQATT, SNEGSKA (reference sequence). The ends were cut back, 1 base at V and 1 base at J, with 10 bases in the middle. The CDR3 totals 14 residues. Notes on the study in general: Only a handful of new T cells, the authors suggested, are recruited with each seasonal influenza vaccination.

Sequences were derived from PBMCs from blood, sampled roughly 5 days after vaccination. V usage is TRBV20-1 and J usage is TRBJ1-1; D gene ambiguous. The receptor was derived from a man aged 50 to 60 who received an inactivated influenza vaccine. This chain's CDR3 is CSARARTENTEAFF. The CDR3, as DNA: TGCAGTGCTAGAGCCCGGACGGAGAACACTGAAGCTTTCTTT.